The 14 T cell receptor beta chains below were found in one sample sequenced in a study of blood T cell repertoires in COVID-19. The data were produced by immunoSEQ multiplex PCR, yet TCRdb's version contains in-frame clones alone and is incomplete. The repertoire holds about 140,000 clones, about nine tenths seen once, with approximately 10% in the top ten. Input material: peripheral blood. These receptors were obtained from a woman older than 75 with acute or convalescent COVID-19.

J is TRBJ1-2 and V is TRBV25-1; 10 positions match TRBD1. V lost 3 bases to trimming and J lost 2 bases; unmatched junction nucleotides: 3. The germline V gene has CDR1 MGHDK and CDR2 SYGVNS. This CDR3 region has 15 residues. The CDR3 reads CASSETGGANYGYTF. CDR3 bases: TGTGCCAGCAGTGAGACAGGGGGCGCGAACTATGGCTACACCTTC.

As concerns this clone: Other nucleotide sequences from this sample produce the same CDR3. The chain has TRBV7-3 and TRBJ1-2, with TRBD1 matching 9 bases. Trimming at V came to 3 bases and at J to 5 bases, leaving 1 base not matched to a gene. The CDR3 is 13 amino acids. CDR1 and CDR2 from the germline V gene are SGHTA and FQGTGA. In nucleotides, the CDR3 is TGTGCCAGCAGCTTGGGACAGGGATATGGCTACACCTTC. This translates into CASSLGQGYGYTF.

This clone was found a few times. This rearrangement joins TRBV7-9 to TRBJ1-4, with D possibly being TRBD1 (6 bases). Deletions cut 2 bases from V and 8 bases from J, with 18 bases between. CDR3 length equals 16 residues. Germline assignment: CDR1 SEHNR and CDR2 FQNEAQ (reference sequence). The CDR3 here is CASSLNRAAVGEKLFF. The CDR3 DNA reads TGTGCCAGCAGCTTAAACAGGGCCGCTGTGGGAGAAAAACTGTTTTTT.

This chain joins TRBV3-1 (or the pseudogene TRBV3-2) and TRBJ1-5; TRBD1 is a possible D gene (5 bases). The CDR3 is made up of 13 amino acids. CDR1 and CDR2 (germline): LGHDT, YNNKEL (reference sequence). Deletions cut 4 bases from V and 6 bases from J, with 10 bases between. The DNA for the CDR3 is TGTGCCAGCAGCCCCCTGGGGGGTCAGCCCCAGCATTTT. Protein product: CASSPLGGQPQHF.

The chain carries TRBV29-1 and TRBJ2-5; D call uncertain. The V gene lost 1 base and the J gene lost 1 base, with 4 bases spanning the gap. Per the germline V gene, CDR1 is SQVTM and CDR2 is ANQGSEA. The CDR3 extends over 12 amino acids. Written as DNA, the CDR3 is TGCAGCGTTGAAGGGCTCCAAGAGACCCAGTACTTC. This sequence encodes CSVEGLQETQYF.

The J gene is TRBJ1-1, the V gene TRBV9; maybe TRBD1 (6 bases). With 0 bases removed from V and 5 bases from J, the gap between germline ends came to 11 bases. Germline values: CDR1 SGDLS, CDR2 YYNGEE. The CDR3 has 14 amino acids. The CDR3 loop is CASSVDLGATEAFF. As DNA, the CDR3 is TGTGCCAGCAGCGTAGATCTGGGGGCAACTGAAGCTTTCTTT. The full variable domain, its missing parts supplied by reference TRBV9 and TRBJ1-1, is DSGVTQTPKHLITATGQRVTLRCSPRSGDLSVYWYQQSLDQGLQFLIQYYNGEERAKGNILERFSAQQFPDLHSELNLSSLELGDSALYFCASSVDLGATEAFFGQGTRLTVV.

CDR3 sequence reads: CASSSSQGRTEAFF. The CDR3 coding sequence is TGTGCCAGTAGTAGCTCACAGGGTCGGACTGAAGCTTTCTTT. The chain combines TRBV19 with TRBJ1-1; the D gene is possibly TRBD1 (6 bases). Germline-derived CDR1 and CDR2 are LNHDA and SQIVND (reference sequence). The CDR3 contains 14 residues. Trimming pared 4 bases from V and 5 bases from J, leaving 14 bases between.

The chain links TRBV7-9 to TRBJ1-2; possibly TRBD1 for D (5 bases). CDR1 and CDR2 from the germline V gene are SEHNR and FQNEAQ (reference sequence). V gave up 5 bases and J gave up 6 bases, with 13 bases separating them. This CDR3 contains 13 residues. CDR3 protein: CASSPTAGDGYTF. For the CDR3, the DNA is TGTGCCAGCAGCCCCACGGCGGGGGATGGCTACACCTTC.

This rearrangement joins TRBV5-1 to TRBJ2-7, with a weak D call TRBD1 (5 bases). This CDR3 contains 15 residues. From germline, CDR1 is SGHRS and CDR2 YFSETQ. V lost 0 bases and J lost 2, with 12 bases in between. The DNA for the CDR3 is TGCGCCAGCAGCTTGGTGGGGCCTGGAGCCTACGAGCAGTACTTC. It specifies CASSLVGPGAYEQYF.

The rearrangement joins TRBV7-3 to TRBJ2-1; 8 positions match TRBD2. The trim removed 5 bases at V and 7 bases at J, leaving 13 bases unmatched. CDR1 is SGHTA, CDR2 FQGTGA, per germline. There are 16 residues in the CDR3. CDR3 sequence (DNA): TGTGCCAGCAGCGCCAGCAAGGCTAGCGGGTTGAATGAGCAGTTCTTC. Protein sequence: CASSASKASGLNEQFF.

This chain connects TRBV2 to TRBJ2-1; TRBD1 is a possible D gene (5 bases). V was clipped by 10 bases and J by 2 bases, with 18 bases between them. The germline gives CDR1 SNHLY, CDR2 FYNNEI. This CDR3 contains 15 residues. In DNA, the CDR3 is TGTGCCATCCCAGGGTCCGCCCGAACCTACAATGAGCAGTTCTTC. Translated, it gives CAIPGSARTYNEQFF.

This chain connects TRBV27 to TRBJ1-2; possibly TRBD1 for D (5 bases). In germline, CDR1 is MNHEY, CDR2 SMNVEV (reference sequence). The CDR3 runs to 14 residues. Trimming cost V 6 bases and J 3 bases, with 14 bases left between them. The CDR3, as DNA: TGTGCCAGCAGCCCAAGCGGGGACCACTATGGCTACACCTTC. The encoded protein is CASSPSGDHYGYTF.

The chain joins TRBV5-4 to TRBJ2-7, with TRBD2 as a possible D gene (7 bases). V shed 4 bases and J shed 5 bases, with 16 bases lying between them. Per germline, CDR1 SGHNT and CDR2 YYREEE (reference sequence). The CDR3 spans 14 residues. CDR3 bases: TGTGCCAGCAGCCAGTTGGGGGGGCGGAACGAGCAGTACTTC. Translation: CASSQLGGRNEQYF. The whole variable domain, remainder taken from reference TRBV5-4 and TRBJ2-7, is ETGVTQSPTHLIKTRGQQVTLRCSSQSGHNTVSWYQQALGQGPQFIFQYYREEENGRGNFPPRFSGLQFPNYSSELNVNALELDDSALYLCASSQLGGRNEQYFGPGTRLTVT.

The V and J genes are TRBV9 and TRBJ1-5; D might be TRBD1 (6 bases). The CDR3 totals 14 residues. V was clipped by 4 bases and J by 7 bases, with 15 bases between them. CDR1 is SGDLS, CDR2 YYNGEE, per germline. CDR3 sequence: CASSPGGAGQPQHF. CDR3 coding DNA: TGTGCCAGCAGCCCCGGGGGGGCCGGGCAGCCCCAGCATTTT. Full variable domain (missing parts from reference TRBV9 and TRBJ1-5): DSGVTQTPKHLITATGQRVTLRCSPRSGDLSVYWYQQSLDQGLQFLIQYYNGEERAKGNILERFSAQQFPDLHSELNLSSLELGDSALYFCASSPGGAGQPQHFGDGTRLSIL.